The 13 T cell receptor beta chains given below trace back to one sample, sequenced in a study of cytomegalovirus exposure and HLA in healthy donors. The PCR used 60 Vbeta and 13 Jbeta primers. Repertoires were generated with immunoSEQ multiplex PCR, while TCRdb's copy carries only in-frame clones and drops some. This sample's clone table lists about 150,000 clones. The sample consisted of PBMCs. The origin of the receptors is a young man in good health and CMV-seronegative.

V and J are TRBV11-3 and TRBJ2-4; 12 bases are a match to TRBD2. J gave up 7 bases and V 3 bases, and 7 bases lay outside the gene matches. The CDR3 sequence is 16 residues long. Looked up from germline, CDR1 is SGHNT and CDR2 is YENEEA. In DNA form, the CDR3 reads TGTGCCAGCAGCTTCCTTCTAGCGGGAGGGCCGAACATTCAGTACTTC. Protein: CASSFLLAGGPNIQYF. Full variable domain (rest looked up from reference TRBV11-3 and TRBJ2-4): EAGVVQSPRYKIIEKKQPVAFWCNPISGHNTLYWYLQNLGQGPELLIRYENEEAVDDSQLPKDRFSAERLKGVDSTLKIQPAELGDSAVYLCASSFLLAGGPNIQYFGAGTRLSVL.

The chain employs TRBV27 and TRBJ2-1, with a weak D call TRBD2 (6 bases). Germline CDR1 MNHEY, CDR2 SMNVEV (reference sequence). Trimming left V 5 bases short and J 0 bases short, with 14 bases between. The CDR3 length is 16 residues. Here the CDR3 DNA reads TGTGCCAGCAGTACATTAGCGGCCCCCTCCTACAATGAGCAGTTCTTC. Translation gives CASSTLAAPSYNEQFF.

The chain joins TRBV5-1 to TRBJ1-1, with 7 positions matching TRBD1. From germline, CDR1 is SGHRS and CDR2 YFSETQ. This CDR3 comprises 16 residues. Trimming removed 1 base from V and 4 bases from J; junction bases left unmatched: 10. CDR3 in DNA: TGCGCCAGCAGCTTGACAACAGGGGCTGGATTCACTGAAGCTTTCTTT. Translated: CASSLTTGAGFTEAFF.

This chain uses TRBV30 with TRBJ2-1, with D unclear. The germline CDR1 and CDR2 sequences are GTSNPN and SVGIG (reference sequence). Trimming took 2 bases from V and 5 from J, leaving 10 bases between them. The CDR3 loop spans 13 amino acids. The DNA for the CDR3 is TGTGCCTGGAGTATTAACTACCACAATGAGCAGTTCTTC. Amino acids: CAWSINYHNEQFF.

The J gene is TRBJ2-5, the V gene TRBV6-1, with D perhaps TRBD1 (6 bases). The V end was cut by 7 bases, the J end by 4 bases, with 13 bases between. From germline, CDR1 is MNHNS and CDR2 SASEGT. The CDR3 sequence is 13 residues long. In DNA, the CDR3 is TGTGCCAGCACGACACAGGGTCCAGAGACCCAGTACTTC. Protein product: CASTTQGPETQYF.

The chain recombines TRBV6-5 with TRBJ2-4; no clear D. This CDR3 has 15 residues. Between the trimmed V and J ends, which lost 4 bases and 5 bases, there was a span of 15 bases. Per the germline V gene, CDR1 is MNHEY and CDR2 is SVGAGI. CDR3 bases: TGTGCCAGCAGTTCCATATTTAGCCCCCAAAACATTCAGTACTTC. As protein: CASSSIFSPQNIQYF.

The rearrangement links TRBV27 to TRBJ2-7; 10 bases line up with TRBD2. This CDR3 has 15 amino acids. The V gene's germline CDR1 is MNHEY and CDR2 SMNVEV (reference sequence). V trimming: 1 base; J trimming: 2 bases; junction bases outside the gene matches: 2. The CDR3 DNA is TGTGCCAGCAGTTTATTAGCGGGAGGCCCCTACGAGCAGTACTTC. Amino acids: CASSLLAGGPYEQYF.

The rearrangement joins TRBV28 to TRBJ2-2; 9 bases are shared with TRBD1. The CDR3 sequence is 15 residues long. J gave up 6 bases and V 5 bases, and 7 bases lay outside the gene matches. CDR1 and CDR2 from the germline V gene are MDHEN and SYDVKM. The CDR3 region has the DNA TGTGCCAGCAGTCGGGGACAGGGTGAAGCCGGGGAGCTGTTTTTT. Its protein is CASSRGQGEAGELFF. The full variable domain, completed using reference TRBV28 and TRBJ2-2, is DVKVTQSSRYLVKRTGEKVFLECVQDMDHENMFWYRQDPGLGLRLIYFSYDVKMKEKGDIPEGYSVSREKKERFSLILESASTNQTSMYLCASSRGQGEAGELFFGEGSRLTVL.

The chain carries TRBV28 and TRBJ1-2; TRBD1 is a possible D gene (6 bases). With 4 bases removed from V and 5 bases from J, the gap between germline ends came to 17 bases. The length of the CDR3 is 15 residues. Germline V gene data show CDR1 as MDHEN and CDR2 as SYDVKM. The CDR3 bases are TGTGCCAGCAGTTGGGGTATGAGGACAGAGTATGGCTACACCTTC. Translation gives CASSWGMRTEYGYTF.

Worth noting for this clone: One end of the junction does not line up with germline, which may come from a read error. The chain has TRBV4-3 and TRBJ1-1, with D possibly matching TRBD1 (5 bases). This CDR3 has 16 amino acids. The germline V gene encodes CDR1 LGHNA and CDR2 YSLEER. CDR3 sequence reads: CASSQDWGRLNTKAFF. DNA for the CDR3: TGCGCCAGCAGCCAAGATTGGGGCAGGTTGAACACTAAAGCTTTCTTT.

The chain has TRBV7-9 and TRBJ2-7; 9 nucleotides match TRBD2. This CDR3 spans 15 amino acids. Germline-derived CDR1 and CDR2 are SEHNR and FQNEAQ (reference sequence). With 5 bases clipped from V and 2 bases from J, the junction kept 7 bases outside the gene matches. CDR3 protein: CASSPNIAGAYEQYF. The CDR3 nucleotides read TGTGCCAGCAGCCCTAATATAGCGGGAGCCTACGAGCAGTACTTC.

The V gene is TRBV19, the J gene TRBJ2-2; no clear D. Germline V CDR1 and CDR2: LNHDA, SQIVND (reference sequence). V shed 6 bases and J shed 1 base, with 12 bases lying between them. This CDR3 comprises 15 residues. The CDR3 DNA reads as TGTGCCAGTAGCCTTCGGAGAGGGAACACCGGGGAGCTGTTTTTT. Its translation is CASSLRRGNTGELFF.

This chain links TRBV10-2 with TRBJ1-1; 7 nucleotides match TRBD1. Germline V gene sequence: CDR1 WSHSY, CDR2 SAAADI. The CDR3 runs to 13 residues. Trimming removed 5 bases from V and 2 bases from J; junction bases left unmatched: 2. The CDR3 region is CASSRQGNTEAFF. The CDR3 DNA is TGCGCCAGCAGTCGACAGGGTAACACTGAAGCTTTCTTT.